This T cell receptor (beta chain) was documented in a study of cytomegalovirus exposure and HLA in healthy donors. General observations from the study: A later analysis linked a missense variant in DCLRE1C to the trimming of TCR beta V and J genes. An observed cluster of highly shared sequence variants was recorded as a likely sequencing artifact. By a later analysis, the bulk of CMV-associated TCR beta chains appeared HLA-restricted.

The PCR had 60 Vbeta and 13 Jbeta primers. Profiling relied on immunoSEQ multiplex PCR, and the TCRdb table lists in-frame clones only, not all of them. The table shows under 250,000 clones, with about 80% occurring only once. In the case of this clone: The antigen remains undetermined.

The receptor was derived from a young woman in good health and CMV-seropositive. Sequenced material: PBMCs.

The CDR3 DNA is TGTGCTAGTGGTTTGGCCCCCGGGGTTACTGGCGAGCAGTACTTC. Protein: CASGLAPGVTGEQYF. The J gene is TRBJ2-7, the V gene TRBV12-5, with a possible D match to TRBD2 (5 bases). The CDR3 has 15 amino acids. Germline CDR1 is LGHNT and CDR2 is FRNRAP. V was cut by 1 base and J by 6 bases, with 16 bases left in between.